The next 31 T cell receptor beta chains were all read from a single sample in a study of identifying expanded T cells in peripheral blood. The protocol was immunoSEQ multiplex PCR, while the TCRdb copy is restricted to in-frame clones and leaves out a portion. The sample includes roughly 100,000 clones, roughly 90% seen only once; the top ten take about 4%. Material for sequencing was blood. These receptors were collected from a person aged 18-70 years in good health.

This clone was counted between two and nine times. The same CDR3 arises from other DNA sequences in this sample as well. The V call is TRBV5-1, the J call TRBJ2-5; 15 positions agree with TRBD2. The germline gives CDR1 SGHRS, CDR2 YFSETQ. J was trimmed by 1 base and V by 3 bases; bases with no gene match: 1. This CDR3 has 16 amino acids. CDR3 sequence: CASSWTSGGVQETQYF. CDR3 bases: TGCGCCAGCAGCTGGACTAGCGGGGGGGTCCAAGAGACCCAGTACTTC.

This chain connects TRBV7-6 to TRBJ2-3; D might be TRBD2 (5 bases). The germline CDR1 and CDR2 sequences are SGHVS and FNYEAQ. Trimming cost V 2 bases and J 3 bases, with 9 bases left between them. This CDR3 is 14 amino acids long. The CDR3 nucleotides are TGTGCCAGCAGCTTATTGAGGGAAACAGATACGCAGTATTTT. It encodes CASSLLRETDTQYF.

The V and J genes are TRBV7-3 and TRBJ2-2, with 7 positions matching TRBD1. This CDR3 contains 15 residues. CDR1 is SGHTA, CDR2 FQGTGA, per germline. The V segment lost 4 bases and the J segment 5 bases; nucleotides outside the gene matches: 7. CDR3 amino acids: CASSSGTAETGELFF. The CDR3 DNA follows: TGTGCCAGCAGCTCCGGGACAGCCGAAACCGGGGAGCTGTTTTTT.

The chain has TRBV28 and TRBJ1-6, with TRBD1 as a possible D gene (6 bases). This CDR3 comprises 14 residues. Trimming took off 6 bases at V and 10 bases at J, with 16 bases between the two ends. Germline lookup yields CDR1 MDHEN and CDR2 SYDVKM. The CDR3 is CASSRDRFGSPLHF. DNA of the CDR3: TGTGCCAGCAGCCGTGACAGGTTTGGATCACCCCTCCACTTT.

This sequence joins TRBV10-3 and TRBJ1-1, with a weak D call TRBD1 (6 bases). The length of the CDR3 is 14 residues. The V end was cut by 6 bases, the J end by 4 bases, with 15 bases between. Germline CDR1 is ENHRY and CDR2 is SYGVKD. CDR3 nucleotide sequence: TGTGCCATCAGGGGGCAGGGGAGATCCACTGAAGCTTTCTTT. It is translated as CAIRGQGRSTEAFF.

The chain is built from TRBV4-2 and TRBJ2-5; possibly TRBD2 for D (5 bases). CDR1 and CDR2 from the germline V gene are LGHNA and YNFKEQ. The CDR3 extends over 14 amino acids. V lost 4 bases and J lost 3, with 12 bases in between. As DNA, the CDR3 is TGTGCCAGCAGCCGTCCTGACGGGAAAGAGACCCAGTACTTC. The encoded protein is CASSRPDGKETQYF.

The chain has TRBV4-1 and TRBJ1-3, with TRBD1 as a possible D gene (5 bases). This CDR3 spans 16 amino acids. Looked up from germline, CDR1 is MGHRA and CDR2 is YSYEKL. The ends were cut back, 1 base at V and 0 bases at J, with 10 bases in the middle. The CDR3: CASSQGGLSSGNTIYF. For the CDR3, the DNA is TGCGCCAGCAGCCAAGGGGGACTCAGCTCTGGAAACACCATATATTTT.

The V and J genes are TRBV30 and TRBJ2-1, with 8 bases lining up with TRBD1. Germline V gene lookup returns CDR1 GTSNPN and CDR2 SVGIG (reference sequence). Unmatched junction bases numbered 7, after V lost 5 bases and J lost 4 bases. This CDR3 region has 14 residues. This CDR3 reads CAWRTGLLYNEQFF. The CDR3 nucleotides are TGTGCCTGGCGGACAGGGCTGTTGTACAATGAGCAGTTCTTC.

V gene TRBV10-3 combines with J gene TRBJ2-5, with 7 bases matching TRBD2. Trimming took 4 bases from V and 2 from J; bases not matched to a gene: 13. Germline CDR1 reads ENHRY; CDR2 reads SYGVKD. The CDR3 spans 17 residues. The CDR3 region has the DNA TGTGCCATCAGTGGCGGCAGCGGGATCAACAGACAAGAGACCCAGTACTTC. It encodes CAISGGSGINRQETQYF.

A word on this clone: The sample contains more than one DNA sequence encoding this CDR3. The chain is built from TRBV6-5 and TRBJ2-1; D perhaps matches TRBD2 (6 bases). CDR1 is MNHEY and CDR2 is SVGAGI in the germline V gene. The CDR3 sequence is 16 residues long. V was shortened by 0 bases and J by 2 bases, with 11 bases between the two germline ends. The CDR3 region is CASSYSSEGPYNEQFF. CDR3 DNA: TGTGCCAGCAGTTACTCTTCGGAGGGCCCCTACAATGAGCAGTTCTTC.

The rearrangement uses TRBV9 and TRBJ2-2, with TRBD2 matching over 7 bases. CDR3 length: 17 residues. The germline V gene has CDR1 SGDLS and CDR2 YYNGEE. V shed 0 bases and J 0 bases; nucleotides not matched to a gene: 5. CDR3 amino acids: CASSVAPGGPNTGELFF. The CDR3 region has the DNA TGTGCCAGCAGCGTAGCTCCGGGGGGACCGAACACCGGGGAGCTGTTTTTT.

The V call is TRBV6-1, the J call TRBJ1-1; perhaps TRBD1 as D (6 bases). The CDR3 runs to 14 residues. The germline V gene has CDR1 MNHNS and CDR2 SASEGT. Trimming removed 6 bases at V and 6 bases at J, with 17 bases between. CDR3 protein: CASSDIVGAAEAFF. As DNA, the CDR3 is TGTGCCAGCAGCGATATAGTGGGGGCCGCTGAAGCTTTCTTT.

The V and J genes are TRBV7-3 and TRBJ2-2, with D possibly TRBD2 on 5 matching bases. Between the trimmed V and J ends, which lost 1 base and 3 bases, there was a span of 12 bases. CDR3 length: 16 amino acids. Germline CDR1 reads SGHTA; CDR2 reads FQGTGA. The CDR3, as DNA: TGTGCCAGCAGCTTAAATCCCGGGATTGACACCGGGGAGCTGTTTTTT. This gives the protein CASSLNPGIDTGELFF.

This chain joins TRBV6-4 and TRBJ2-1; D might be TRBD2 (6 bases). The germline CDR1 and CDR2 sequences are MRHNA and SNTAGT. Trimming cost V 6 bases and J 0 bases, with 12 bases left between them. CDR3 size: 15 residues. The CDR3 region is CASSPGGSSYNEQFF. CDR3 DNA sequence: TGTGCCAGCAGCCCTGGGGGGAGCTCCTACAATGAGCAGTTCTTC.

J is TRBJ2-2 and V is TRBV6-1; D ambiguous. In germline, CDR1 is MNHNS, CDR2 SASEGT. Trimming removed 2 bases from V and 7 bases from J, with 8 bases in between. The CDR3 consists of 13 residues. DNA for the CDR3: TGTGCCAGCAGTGAACTTAGAGGCGGGGAGCTGTTTTTT. It translates to CASSELRGGELFF.

The V call is TRBV2, the J call TRBJ1-1; 7 bases align to TRBD1. The CDR3 has 14 amino acids. Trimming cost V 7 bases and J 0 bases; bases outside gene matches: 5. Germline V gene data show CDR1 as SNHLY and CDR2 as FYNNEI. The CDR3 nucleotides read TGTGCCAGCAACTACAGGGGATTGAACACTGAAGCTTTCTTT. The encoded protein is CASNYRGLNTEAFF.

In its sample, this clone was seen once. J is TRBJ2-7 and V is TRBV4-2; 11 bases match TRBD2. Germline loops: CDR1 LGHNA, CDR2 YNFKEQ. The junction had 12 bases not matched to a gene; V was cut back by 6 bases and J by 5 bases. The CDR3 has 16 amino acids. The CDR3 protein is CASSRTLAGGPNEQYF. CDR3 coding DNA: TGTGCCAGCAGTCGTACCTTAGCGGGAGGGCCCAACGAGCAGTACTTC.

V and J are TRBV7-9 and TRBJ1-2; D possibly corresponds to TRBD1 (6 bases). CDR3 length: 14 residues. Per germline, CDR1 SEHNR and CDR2 FQNEAQ (reference sequence). V lost 7 bases and J 10 bases, leaving 22 bases between the germline ends. The CDR3 loop is CASKLAGESNDYTF. CDR3 bases: TGTGCCAGCAAGTTGGCAGGGGAGAGTAATGACTACACCTTC.

The chain links TRBV19 to TRBJ1-5; no clear D gene. The germline gives CDR1 LNHDA, CDR2 SQIVND (reference sequence). The CDR3 loop spans 13 amino acids. Deletions cut 9 bases from V and 0 bases from J, with 9 bases between. This chain's CDR3 is CASSVDSNQPQHF. CDR3 nucleotides: TGTGCCAGCTCCGTGGATAGCAATCAGCCCCAGCATTTT.

The rearrangement uses TRBV9 and TRBJ2-7; D perhaps matches TRBD2 (6 bases). The germline V and J ends were trimmed by 0 bases and 2 bases, with 9 bases remaining between them. This CDR3 is 14 amino acids long. Germline lookup yields CDR1 SGDLS and CDR2 YYNGEE. The CDR3 sequence is CASSVAAGTYEQYF. The CDR3 DNA reads TGTGCCAGCAGCGTAGCGGCGGGAACCTACGAGCAGTACTTC.

The chain has TRBV19 and TRBJ1-4; D not certain. The CDR3 covers 14 residues. Germline assignment: CDR1 LNHDA and CDR2 SQIVND (reference sequence). Trimming pared 6 bases from V and 6 bases from J, leaving 14 bases between. CDR3 in amino acids: CASSRGSGHEKLFF. Written as DNA, the CDR3 is TGTGCCAGTAGCCGCGGGTCTGGGCATGAAAAACTGTTTTTT.

V and J are TRBV29-1 and TRBJ2-5; D is possibly TRBD1 (6 bases). Trimming cost V 1 base and J 1 base, with 13 bases left between them. The germline CDR1 and CDR2 sequences are SQVTM and ANQGSEA. The CDR3 is 15 amino acids. The CDR3 protein is CSVEGLEGGQETQYF. CDR3 DNA: TGCAGCGTTGAAGGGCTGGAAGGGGGCCAAGAGACCCAGTACTTC.

The chain uses TRBV4-1 and TRBJ2-1, with TRBD2 matching over 7 bases. CDR1 is MGHRA, CDR2 YSYEKL, per germline. The CDR3 has 16 residues. V lost 0 bases and J lost 2; bases outside the gene matches: 4. CDR3 sequence: CASSQDNSGAYNEQFF. CDR3 nucleotides: TGCGCCAGCAGCCAAGATAACAGCGGGGCCTACAATGAGCAGTTCTTC.

This chain connects TRBV19 to TRBJ1-1; tentatively, D is TRBD1 (5 bases). The germline CDR1 and CDR2 sequences are LNHDA and SQIVND (reference sequence). Deletions cut 5 bases from V and 4 bases from J, with 14 bases between. The length of the CDR3 is 14 residues. CDR3 region: CASSPRERSTEAFF. The CDR3 bases are TGTGCCAGTAGTCCCAGGGAAAGGAGCACTGAAGCTTTCTTT. The whole variable domain, remainder taken from reference TRBV19 and TRBJ1-1, is DGGITQSPKYLFRKEGQNVTLSCEQNLNHDAMYWYRQDPGQGLRLIYYSQIVNDFQKGDIAEGYSVSREKKESFPLTVTSAQKNPTAFYLCASSPRERSTEAFFGQGTRLTVV.

This clone was observed once. The V and J genes are TRBV27 and TRBJ2-7; unclear D gene. Trimming cost V 6 bases and J 1 base, with 4 bases left between them. The CDR3 has 11 residues. Germline CDR1 is MNHEY and CDR2 is SMNVEV (reference sequence). The CDR3 DNA sequence: TGTGCCAGCAGCCATTCCTACGAGCAGTACTTC. It encodes CASSHSYEQYF.

The chain carries TRBV23-1 and TRBJ2-2; 8 positions match TRBD1. TRBV23-1 is designated an ORF whose function remains uncertain. V gave up 3 bases and J gave up 1 base; unmatched junction bases: 4. The CDR3 spans 16 residues. The CDR3, as DNA: TGCGCCAGCAGTCATTCCGGGACAGGGAACACCGGGGAGCTGTTTTTT. Encoded protein: CASSHSGTGNTGELFF.

The chain employs TRBV27 and TRBJ2-3; D remains ambiguous. The germline gives CDR1 MNHEY, CDR2 SMNVEV (reference sequence). The CDR3 is 15 residues long. V lost 2 bases to trimming and J lost 1 base, with 10 bases between them. The CDR3 bases are TGTGCCAGCAGTTTACGGTCTATGGGCACAGATACGCAGTATTTT. Its protein product is CASSLRSMGTDTQYF.

The rearrangement joins TRBV15 to TRBJ2-1; D remains unclear. Deletions cut 2 bases from V and 3 bases from J, with 8 bases between. The CDR3 totals 14 residues. Germline CDR1 LNHNV, CDR2 YYDKDF (reference sequence). CDR3 region: CATSRQADYNEQFF. CDR3 bases: TGTGCCACCAGCAGACAGGCCGACTACAATGAGCAGTTCTTC.

The chain employs TRBV4-2 and TRBJ2-5; D remains ambiguous. Near its end, the DNA agrees better with TRBJ2-7, so the J call may be wrong. The CDR3 length is 17 residues. Germline V CDR1 and CDR2: LGHNA, YNFKEQ. Here the CDR3 reads CASSQGVWAELSYEQYF. As DNA, the CDR3 is TGTGCCAGCAGCCAAGGCGTCTGGGCAGAGCTGTCCTACGAGCAGTACTTC.

The rearrangement joins TRBV7-9 to TRBJ2-1; no clear D. Germline V CDR1 and CDR2: SEHNR, FQNEAQ (reference sequence). V was cut by 0 bases and J by 3 bases, with 6 bases left in between. The CDR3 consists of 14 residues. CDR3 DNA: TGTGCCAGCAGCTTAGCCGGCTACTACAATGAGCAGTTCTTC. Amino acid sequence: CASSLAGYYNEQFF.

Points on this clone: Germline and junction disagree at one end, which may indicate a read error. This chain uses TRBV28 with TRBJ1-2, with 7 nucleotides matching TRBD1. The CDR3 sequence is 13 residues long. Germline V gene sequence: CDR1 MDHEN, CDR2 SYDVKM. The CDR3: CASSVQGDYAYTF. The CDR3 DNA reads TGTGCCAGCAGTGTTCAGGGGGACTATGCCTACACCTTC.